The 31 T cell receptor beta chains listed next were all sequenced from one sample in a study of T cell changes during pregnancy in multiple sclerosis. Clones were read by immunoSEQ multiplex PCR, and TCRdb kept only the in-frame ones, dropping some. This sample carries roughly 22,000 clones, roughly nine tenths of them seen once, and the ten largest clones take approximately 0.57%. The source was CD4+ T cells from peripheral blood mononuclear cells, collected after pregnancy. Receptor source: a female donor in good health, enrolled as a control in a pregnancy study.

The gene calls are TRBV7-9 and TRBJ1-6; D call uncertain. The CDR3 spans 14 residues. Germline CDR1 reads SEHNR; CDR2 reads FQNEAQ (reference sequence). Trimming pared 3 bases from V and 7 bases from J, leaving 10 bases between. This chain's CDR3 is CASSFGAENSPLHF. DNA for the CDR3: TGTGCCAGCAGCTTTGGTGCGGAGAATTCACCCCTCCACTTT.

The gene calls are TRBV7-2 and TRBJ2-5; D is perhaps TRBD1 (6 bases). Trimming cost V 1 base and J 3 bases, with 9 bases left between them. CDR3 length: 14 residues. Looked up from germline, CDR1 is SGHTA and CDR2 is FQGNSA. CDR3 sequence: CASSLVTGKETQYF. CDR3 in DNA: TGTGCCAGCAGCTTAGTTACAGGGAAAGAGACCCAGTACTTC.

The chain has TRBV18 and TRBJ2-1; 8 bases match TRBD1. Germline trimming cut 1 base from V and 8 bases from J; bases unmatched to any gene: 10. Germline V gene data show CDR1 as KGHSH and CDR2 as LQKENI. CDR3 length: 16 residues. CDR3 region: CASSPRQTGAGDEQFF. CDR3 DNA sequence: TGTGCCAGCTCACCACGCCAGACAGGGGCGGGCGATGAGCAGTTCTTC.

The genes are TRBV6-1 and TRBJ2-1; 9 positions match TRBD1. CDR1 is MNHNS, CDR2 SASEGT, per germline. With 7 bases clipped from V and 4 bases from J, the junction kept 11 bases outside the gene matches. CDR3 length: 16 residues. In nucleotides, the CDR3 is TGTGCCAGCACTGACAGGGGGTACGTGCATTACAATGAGCAGTTCTTC. This gives the protein CASTDRGYVHYNEQFF.

The chain has TRBV27 and TRBJ2-2; 7 positions agree with TRBD2. The V and J ends lost 7 bases and 2 bases, in that order; junction bases with no gene match: 7. In germline, CDR1 is MNHEY, CDR2 SMNVEV (reference sequence). CDR3 length: 15 amino acids. CDR3 sequence: CASKFGGTNTGELFF. In DNA, the CDR3 is TGTGCCAGCAAATTCGGGGGGACTAACACCGGGGAGCTGTTTTTT.

This chain joins TRBV11-2 and TRBJ2-7; 9 bases align to TRBD1. V lost 5 bases, J lost 5 bases, and 10 bases stayed unmatched. CDR3 length: 15 residues. The germline V gene encodes CDR1 SGHAT and CDR2 FQNNGV. CDR3 in amino acids: CASSPAGTGSHEQYF. CDR3 coding DNA: TGTGCCAGCAGCCCCGCCGGGACAGGGTCCCACGAGCAGTACTTC.

V gene TRBV30 combines with J gene TRBJ1-1, with D possibly TRBD1 on 6 matching bases. The germline gives CDR1 GTSNPN, CDR2 SVGIG (reference sequence). The CDR3 contains 11 residues. Trimming stripped 3 bases from V and 8 bases from J, with 10 bases between. The DNA of the CDR3 is TGTGCCTGGAGGGGGGCAGGGGAAGCTTTCTTT. Translation: CAWRGAGEAFF.

This clone was counted between two and nine times. V is TRBV28 and J is TRBJ2-7; the D is unclear. In germline, CDR1 is MDHEN, CDR2 SYDVKM. The CDR3 runs 16 residues. Trimming shortened V by 3 bases and J by 1 base, and 16 bases separated the two germline ends. The CDR3 spells CASSLFIGYGSYEQYF. In DNA, the CDR3 is TGTGCCAGCAGTTTGTTCATAGGTTACGGGTCCTACGAGCAGTACTTC.

The chain has TRBV7-9 and TRBJ2-2; 9 nucleotides match TRBD2. J gave up 4 bases and V 5 bases, and 5 bases lay outside the gene matches. This CDR3 contains 15 residues. Germline V gene sequence: CDR1 SEHNR, CDR2 FQNEAQ (reference sequence). DNA of the CDR3: TGTGCCAGCAGCCGCGGGGGGGACTTCACCGGGGAGCTGTTTTTT. It encodes CASSRGGDFTGELFF.

The CDR3 reads CASSARPLRGGPQTTQYF. The CDR3 DNA reads as TGTGCCAGCAGTGCCCGCCCTTTGAGGGGAGGGCCCCAAACGACCCAGTACTTC. The rearrangement links TRBV2 to TRBJ2-5; TRBD2 agrees at 7 bases. Germline V lookup: CDR1 SNHLY, CDR2 FYNNEI. The trim removed 4 bases at V and 7 bases at J, leaving 21 bases unmatched. The CDR3 totals 18 residues.

This chain links TRBV11-1 with TRBJ2-7; 9 nucleotides align to TRBD1. Germline values: CDR1 SGHAT, CDR2 FQDESV (reference sequence). The CDR3 extends over 14 amino acids. The V and J ends lost 6 bases and 6 bases, in that order; junction bases with no gene match: 9. CDR3 region: CASSYPGQGREQYF. The CDR3 nucleotides read TGTGCCAGCAGTTACCCGGGACAGGGTCGCGAGCAGTACTTC.

The rearrangement joins TRBV18 to TRBJ1-6; TRBD1 agrees at 8 bases. J lost 7 bases, V lost 3 bases, and 2 bases had no gene match. Germline V gives CDR1 KGHSH, CDR2 LQKENI. The CDR3 is made up of 14 amino acids. CDR3 in amino acids: CASSPDRVNSPLHF. DNA of the CDR3: TGTGCCAGCTCACCGGACAGGGTGAATTCACCCCTCCACTTT.

The V and J genes are TRBV28 and TRBJ1-6; unclear D gene. The CDR3 consists of 16 residues. Germline V gene lookup returns CDR1 MDHEN and CDR2 SYDVKM. V gave up 4 bases and J gave up 6 bases, with 16 bases separating them. Written as DNA, the CDR3 is TGTGCCAGCAGTTCCCCCGGTTGGCGGATTAATTCACCCCTCCACTTT. This codes for CASSSPGWRINSPLHF.

This chain joins TRBV7-3 and TRBJ2-3; 10 bases match TRBD1. This CDR3 comprises 15 residues. Looked up from germline, CDR1 is SGHTA and CDR2 is FQGTGA. The V gene end was trimmed by 5 bases and the J gene end by 5 bases; junction bases not matched to a gene: 7. The CDR3 protein is CASSARQGAEDTQYF. CDR3 nucleotide sequence: TGTGCCAGCAGCGCAAGACAGGGGGCGGAAGATACGCAGTATTTT.

The rearrangement joins TRBV7-2 to TRBJ1-1; the D gene is possibly TRBD1 (6 bases). Germline V lookup: CDR1 SGHTA, CDR2 FQGNSA. The CDR3 totals 14 residues. Trimming shortened V by 5 bases and J by 4 bases, and 14 bases separated the two germline ends. The CDR3 DNA reads TGTGCCAGCAGCCCACAGGGAAGGCTCACTGAAGCTTTCTTT. Its protein product is CASSPQGRLTEAFF.

The V gene is TRBV4-1, the J gene TRBJ2-1; perhaps TRBD2 as D (6 bases). The CDR3 extends over 16 amino acids. Germline V gene data show CDR1 as MGHRA and CDR2 as YSYEKL. The germline V and J ends were trimmed by 0 bases and 0 bases, with 9 bases remaining between them. DNA of the CDR3: TGCGCCAGCAGCCAAGAAAGGACTACCTCCTACAATGAGCAGTTCTTC. The encoded protein is CASSQERTTSYNEQFF.

The rearrangement uses TRBV6-6 and TRBJ2-1; TRBD2 aligns across 12 bases. This CDR3 contains 14 residues. V shed 5 bases, J shed 7 bases, and the junction held 3 bases outside the gene matches. Germline loops: CDR1 MNHNY, CDR2 SVGAGI (reference sequence). CDR3 DNA: TGTGCCAGCAGTACTAGCGGGGGGCGGAATGAGCAGTTCTTC. Its protein product is CASSTSGGRNEQFF.

The chain employs TRBV4-3 and TRBJ2-7, with 7 bases identical to TRBD2. Germline CDR1 reads LGHNA; CDR2 reads YSLEER. The V and J ends lost 1 base and 6 bases, in that order; junction bases with no gene match: 9. The CDR3 has 15 residues. The CDR3 loop is CASSQVVSGGGEQYF. The CDR3 DNA sequence: TGCGCCAGCAGCCAAGTTGTGTCGGGAGGAGGCGAGCAGTACTTC.

This chain joins TRBV6-5 and TRBJ1-5; perhaps TRBD1 as D (6 bases). In germline, CDR1 is MNHEY, CDR2 SVGAGI. This CDR3 is 15 amino acids long. V was pared by 0 bases and J by 9 bases, with 15 bases between. The CDR3 here is CASSYSRGGGPPQHF. The CDR3 bases are TGTGCCAGCAGTTACTCGAGAGGGGGTGGGCCGCCCCAGCATTTT.

The chain carries TRBV7-8 and TRBJ1-2; D gene unclear. Deletions cut 5 bases from V and 0 bases from J, with 22 bases between. Per the germline V gene, CDR1 is SGHVS and CDR2 is FQNEAQ. The CDR3 is 18 residues long. The CDR3: CASSTYLSRVLANYGYTF. The CDR3 nucleotides read TGTGCCAGCAGCACCTATCTGTCCCGGGTCCTAGCTAACTATGGCTACACCTTC.

V and J are TRBV30 and TRBJ2-3; TRBD2 might be the D (5 bases). Looked up from germline, CDR1 is GTSNPN and CDR2 is SVGIG (reference sequence). The CDR3 runs 15 residues. V gave up 2 bases and J gave up 5 bases, with 17 bases separating them. CDR3 in amino acids: CAWSPPAPRGDTQYF. The CDR3 DNA sequence: TGTGCCTGGAGTCCCCCAGCCCCCCGGGGAGATACGCAGTATTTT.

The sample holds one count of this clone. The chain links TRBV28 to TRBJ1-5; possible D gene TRBD1, 6 bases. Germline V gene sequence: CDR1 MDHEN, CDR2 SYDVKM. V dropped 5 bases and J dropped 5 bases, with 13 bases sitting between them. The CDR3 has 14 amino acids. The DNA for the CDR3 is TGTGCCAGCAGTCCGCCGGACAGATATCAGCCCCAGCATTTT. The encoded protein is CASSPPDRYQPQHF.

This clone occurred a few times. V and J are TRBV28 and TRBJ2-7, with TRBD2 matching 7 bases. This CDR3 region has 15 residues. The V and J ends lost 1 base and 4 bases, in that order; junction bases with no gene match: 7. Germline CDR1 is MDHEN and CDR2 is SYDVKM. CDR3 protein: CASSLSGGSGYEQYF. In DNA, the CDR3 is TGTGCCAGCAGTTTATCTGGCGGGAGTGGATACGAGCAGTACTTC.

This chain connects TRBV10-3 to TRBJ2-7; TRBD2 aligns across 7 bases. J was trimmed by 5 bases and V by 6 bases; bases with no gene match: 13. The length of the CDR3 is 15 residues. Looked up from germline, CDR1 is ENHRY and CDR2 is SYGVKD. The CDR3 protein is CAISSSGRESDEQYF. CDR3 coding DNA: TGTGCCATCAGCTCTTCCGGGCGGGAGTCAGACGAGCAGTACTTC.

V is TRBV7-2 and J is TRBJ1-4; 9 bases are a match to TRBD1. V shed 2 bases and J 8 bases; nucleotides not matched to a gene: 9. In germline, CDR1 is SGHTA, CDR2 FQGNSA. The CDR3 covers 16 residues. The CDR3 bases are TGTGCCAGCAGCTTATCGGCCGGGACAGGGTGGGAAAAACTGTTTTTT. It is translated as CASSLSAGTGWEKLFF.

CDR3 DNA: TGTGCCAGCAGTATACGGTGGGACAGGGGGCTCGAGCAGTACTTC. Amino acid sequence: CASSIRWDRGLEQYF. The V call is TRBV6-5, the J call TRBJ2-7; 12 bases fit TRBD1. This CDR3 comprises 15 residues. The V segment lost 5 bases and the J segment 6 bases; nucleotides outside the gene matches: 8. CDR1 and CDR2 from the germline V gene are MNHEY and SVGAGI.

The genes are TRBV29-1 and TRBJ2-7; the D gene is possibly TRBD1 (5 bases). Germline CDR1 is SQVTM and CDR2 is ANQGSEA. The CDR3 totals 11 residues. V shed 4 bases and J shed 2 bases, with 6 bases lying between them. The CDR3 region is CSVGQTYEQYF. In DNA, the CDR3 is TGCAGCGTTGGACAGACCTACGAGCAGTACTTC.

The chain couples TRBV6-5 to TRBJ2-3, with a weak D call TRBD2 (6 bases). The CDR3 spans 14 residues. Germline CDR1 is MNHEY and CDR2 is SVGAGI. V lost 4 bases to trimming and J lost 0 bases, with 8 bases between them. CDR3 bases: TGTGCCAGCAGTTCGACTAGTAGCACAGATACGCAGTATTTT. Protein: CASSSTSSTDTQYF.

The V and J genes are TRBV5-1 and TRBJ2-2; 8 nucleotides line up with TRBD2. Per germline, CDR1 SGHRS and CDR2 YFSETQ. The trim removed 4 bases at V and 1 base at J, leaving 6 bases unmatched. The CDR3 has 16 residues. As DNA, the CDR3 is TGCGCCAGCAGCACAATACTAGCGGTGAACACCGGGGAGCTGTTTTTT. Encoded protein: CASSTILAVNTGELFF. Together with reference TRBV5-1 and TRBJ2-2, the CDR3 gives the full variable domain: KAGVTQTPRYLIKTRGQQVTLSCSPISGHRSVSWYQQTPGQGLQFLFEYFSETQRNKGNFPGRFSGRQFSNSRSEMNVSTLELGDSALYLCASSTILAVNTGELFFGEGSRLTVL.

The chain recombines TRBV2 with TRBJ2-2, with D possibly TRBD1 on 6 matching bases. This CDR3 has 15 residues. The V gene lost 6 bases and the J gene lost 4 bases, with 15 bases spanning the gap. Germline V CDR1 and CDR2: SNHLY, FYNNEI. The CDR3 DNA reads as TGTGCCAGCAGGGGGGCAGGGGCGGGCACCGGGGAGCTGTTTTTT. It is translated as CASRGAGAGTGELFF.

The chain recombines TRBV7-2 with TRBJ2-3, with 9 nucleotides matching TRBD2. Germline CDR1 SGHTA, CDR2 FQGNSA. V shed 0 bases and J 4 bases; nucleotides not matched to a gene: 11. The CDR3 extends over 18 amino acids. Written as DNA, the CDR3 is TGTGCCAGCAGCTTAGCCTCGACTGGCGGGAGGGCCGCAGATACGCAGTATTTT. Translated, it gives CASSLASTGGRAADTQYF.